This TCR beta chain was documented in a study of cytomegalovirus exposure and HLA in healthy donors. Broader study findings: According to an earlier analysis, most TCR beta V segments yielded productive rearrangements about 87% or about 30% of the time. A further, later analysis showed that HLA-associated TCR beta chains (compared with equally common others) were more clonally expanded. Reports indicated that the classifier achieved high specificity and sensitivity in diagnosing cytomegalovirus status.

The PCR used 60 Vbeta and 13 Jbeta primers. Generated by immunoSEQ multiplex PCR, the TCRdb table keeps only in-frame clones and is missing some. The sample yields roughly 100,000 clones, approximately 80% seen once. This clone has a single count. No antigen is known for it. The CDR3 totals 18 residues. Germline CDR1 and CDR2: WNHNN and SYGVQD (reference sequence). The V end was cut by 0 bases, the J end by 0 bases, with 15 bases between. Sequenced material: PBMCs. The receptor comes from a man in his 60s in good health and CMV-seronegative. The rearrangement links TRBV10-1 to TRBJ1-3, with D unresolved. The DNA of the CDR3 is TGCGCCAGCAGTGAGTCGAGGCCAAACGCCGACTCTGGAAACACCATATATTTT. Its protein is CASSESRPNADSGNTIYF.